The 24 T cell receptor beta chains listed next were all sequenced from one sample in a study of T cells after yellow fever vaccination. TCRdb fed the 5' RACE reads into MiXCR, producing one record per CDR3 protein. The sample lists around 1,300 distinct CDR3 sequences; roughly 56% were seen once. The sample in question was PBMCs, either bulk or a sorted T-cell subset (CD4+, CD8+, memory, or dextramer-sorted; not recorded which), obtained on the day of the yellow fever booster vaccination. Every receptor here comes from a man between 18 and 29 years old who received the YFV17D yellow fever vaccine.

CDR3 amino acids: CATSREDGVAETQYF. The CDR3 coding sequence is TGTGCCACCAGCAGAGAGGACGGGGTCGCAGAGACCCAGTACTTC. The chain combines TRBV15 with TRBJ2-5, with D possibly matching TRBD2 (5 bases). Trimming took 0 bases from V and 4 from J, leaving 12 bases between them. Germline V lookup: CDR1 LNHNV, CDR2 YYDKDF (reference sequence). The CDR3 length is 15 residues.

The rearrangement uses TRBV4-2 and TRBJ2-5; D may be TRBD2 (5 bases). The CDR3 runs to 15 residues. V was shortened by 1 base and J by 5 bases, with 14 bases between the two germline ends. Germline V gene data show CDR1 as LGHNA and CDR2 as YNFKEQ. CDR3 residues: CASSQAAGLAETQYF. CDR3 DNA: TGTGCCAGCAGCCAAGCGGCCGGGCTAGCCGAGACCCAGTACTTC.

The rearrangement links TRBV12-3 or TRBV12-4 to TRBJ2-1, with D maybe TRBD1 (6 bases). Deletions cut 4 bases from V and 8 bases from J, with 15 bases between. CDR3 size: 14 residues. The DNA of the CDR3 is TGTGCCAGCAGTTCCTCCAGGGGATTCTATGAGCAGTTCTTC. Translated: CASSSSRGFYEQFF.

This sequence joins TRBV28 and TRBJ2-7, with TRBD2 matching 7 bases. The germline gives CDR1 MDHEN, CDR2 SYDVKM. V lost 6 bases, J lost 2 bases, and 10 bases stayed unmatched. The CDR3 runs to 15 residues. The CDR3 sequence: CASSSRGLRPYEQYF. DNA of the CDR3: TGTGCCAGCAGCTCTCGGGGACTACGCCCCTACGAGCAGTACTTC.

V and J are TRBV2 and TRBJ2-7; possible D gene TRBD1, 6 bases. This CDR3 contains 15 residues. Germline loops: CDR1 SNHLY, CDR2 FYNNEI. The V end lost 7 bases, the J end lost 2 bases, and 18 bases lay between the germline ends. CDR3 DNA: TGTGCCAGCACCTCATTGGACAGTCTCCCCTACGAGCAGTACTTC. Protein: CASTSLDSLPYEQYF.

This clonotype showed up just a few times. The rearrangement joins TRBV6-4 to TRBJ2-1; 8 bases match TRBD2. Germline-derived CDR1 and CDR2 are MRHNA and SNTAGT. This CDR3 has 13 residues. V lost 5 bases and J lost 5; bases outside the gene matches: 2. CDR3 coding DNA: TGTGCCAGCAGTCCGACTAGCGACAATGAGCAGTTCTTC. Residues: CASSPTSDNEQFF.

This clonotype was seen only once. The CDR3 protein is CSARVAGVTYEQYV. Here the CDR3 DNA reads TGCAGTGCTAGAGTGGCAGGGGTCACCTACGAGCAGTACGTC. The chain couples TRBV20-1 to TRBJ2-7; possible D gene TRBD1, 6 bases. The germline V gene has CDR1 DFQATT and CDR2 SNEGSKA (reference sequence). The CDR3 is 14 amino acids. V lost 1 base, J lost 2 bases, and 12 bases lay in between.

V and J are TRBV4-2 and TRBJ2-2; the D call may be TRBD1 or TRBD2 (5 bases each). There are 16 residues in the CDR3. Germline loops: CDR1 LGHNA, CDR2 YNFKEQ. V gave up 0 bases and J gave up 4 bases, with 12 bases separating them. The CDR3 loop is CASSQEGDPSTGELFF. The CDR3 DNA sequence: TGTGCCAGCAGCCAAGAGGGGGACCCCTCCACCGGGGAGCTGTTTTTT.

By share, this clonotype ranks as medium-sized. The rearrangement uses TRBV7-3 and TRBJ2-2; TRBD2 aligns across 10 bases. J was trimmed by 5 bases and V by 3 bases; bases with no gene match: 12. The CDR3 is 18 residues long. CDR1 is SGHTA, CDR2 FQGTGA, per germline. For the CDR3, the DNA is TGTGCCAGCAGCTTCCTCCCGGGGGCTAGCGGGGGTACCGGGGAGCTGTTTTTT. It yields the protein CASSFLPGASGGTGELFF.

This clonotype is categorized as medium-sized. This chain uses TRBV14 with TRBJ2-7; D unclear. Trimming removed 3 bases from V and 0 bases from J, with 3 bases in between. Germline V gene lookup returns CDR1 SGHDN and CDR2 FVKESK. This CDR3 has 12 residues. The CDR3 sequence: CASSHSSYEQYV. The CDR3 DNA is TGTGCCAGCAGCCATAGCTCCTACGAGCAGTACGTC.

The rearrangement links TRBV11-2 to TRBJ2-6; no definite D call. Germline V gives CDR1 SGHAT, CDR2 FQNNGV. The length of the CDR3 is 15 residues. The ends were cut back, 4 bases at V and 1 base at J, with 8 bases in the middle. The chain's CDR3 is CASSSRASGANVLTF. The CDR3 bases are TGTGCCAGCAGCTCCCGGGCGTCTGGGGCCAACGTCCTGACTTTC.

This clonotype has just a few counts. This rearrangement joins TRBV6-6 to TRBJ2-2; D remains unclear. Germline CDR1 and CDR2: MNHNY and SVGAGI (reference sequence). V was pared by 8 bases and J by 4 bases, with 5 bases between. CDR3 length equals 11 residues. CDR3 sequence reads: CASFGTGELFF. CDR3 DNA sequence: TGTGCCAGCTTCGGCACCGGGGAGCTGTTTTTT.

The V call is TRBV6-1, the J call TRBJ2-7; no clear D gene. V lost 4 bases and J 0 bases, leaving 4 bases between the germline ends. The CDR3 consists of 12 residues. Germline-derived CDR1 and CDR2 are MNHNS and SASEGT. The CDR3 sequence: CASSAYSYEQYF. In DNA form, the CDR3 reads TGTGCCAGCAGTGCTTACTCCTACGAGCAGTACTTC.

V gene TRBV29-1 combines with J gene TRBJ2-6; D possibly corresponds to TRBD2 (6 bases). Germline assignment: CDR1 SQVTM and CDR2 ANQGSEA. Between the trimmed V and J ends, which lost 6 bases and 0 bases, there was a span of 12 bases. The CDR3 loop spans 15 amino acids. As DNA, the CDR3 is TGCAGCGTGCCGGGACTGGTCTCTGGGGCCAACGTCCTGACTTTC. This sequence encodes CSVPGLVSGANVLTF. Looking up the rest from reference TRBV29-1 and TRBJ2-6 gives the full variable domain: SAVISQKPSRDICQRGTSLTIQCQVDSQVTMMFWYRQQPGQSLTLIATANQGSEATYESGFVIDKFPISRPNLTFSTLTVSNMSPEDSSIYLCSVPGLVSGANVLTFGAGSRLTVL.

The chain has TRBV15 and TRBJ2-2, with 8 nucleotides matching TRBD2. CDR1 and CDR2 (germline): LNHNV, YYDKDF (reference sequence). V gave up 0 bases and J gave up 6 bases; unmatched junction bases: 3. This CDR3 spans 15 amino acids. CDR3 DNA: TGTGCCACCAGCAGAGATACGGGGGGGCCCGGGGAGCTGTTTTTT. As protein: CATSRDTGGPGELFF.

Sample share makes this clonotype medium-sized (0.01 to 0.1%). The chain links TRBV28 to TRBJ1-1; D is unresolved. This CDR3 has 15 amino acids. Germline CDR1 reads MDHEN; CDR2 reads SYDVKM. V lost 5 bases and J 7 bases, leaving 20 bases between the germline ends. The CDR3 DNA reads TGTGCCAGCAGTGACCCCCTAACGATAGCAGTTGAAGCTTTCTTT. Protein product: CASSDPLTIAVEAFF.

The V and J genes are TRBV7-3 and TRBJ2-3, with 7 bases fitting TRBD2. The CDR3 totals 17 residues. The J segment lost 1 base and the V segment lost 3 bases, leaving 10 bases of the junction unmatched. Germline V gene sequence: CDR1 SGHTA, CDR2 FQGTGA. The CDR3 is CASSFRLRGDRTDTQYF. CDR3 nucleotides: TGTGCCAGCAGCTTTCGGCTTCGGGGGGACCGCACAGATACGCAGTATTTT.

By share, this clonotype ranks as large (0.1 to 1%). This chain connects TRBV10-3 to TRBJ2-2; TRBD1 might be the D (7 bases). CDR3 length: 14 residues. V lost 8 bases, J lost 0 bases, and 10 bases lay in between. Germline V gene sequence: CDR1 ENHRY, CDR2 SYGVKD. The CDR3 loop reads CAIAGQTNTGELFF. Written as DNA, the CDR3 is TGTGCCATCGCGGGACAGACGAACACCGGGGAGCTGTTTTTT.

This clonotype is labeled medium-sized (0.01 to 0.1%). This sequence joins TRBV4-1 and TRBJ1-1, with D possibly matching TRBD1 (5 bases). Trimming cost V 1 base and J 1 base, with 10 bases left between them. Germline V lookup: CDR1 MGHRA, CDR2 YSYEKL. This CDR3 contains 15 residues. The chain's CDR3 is CASSQGGWANTEAFF. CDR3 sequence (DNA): TGCGCCAGCAGCCAAGGGGGGTGGGCGAACACTGAAGCTTTCTTT.

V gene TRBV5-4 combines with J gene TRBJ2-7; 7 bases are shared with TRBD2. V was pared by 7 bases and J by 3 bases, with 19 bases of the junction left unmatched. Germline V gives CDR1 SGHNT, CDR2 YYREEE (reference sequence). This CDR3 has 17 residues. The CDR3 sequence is CASRPAGLVGIGYEQYF. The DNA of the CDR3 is TGTGCCAGCCGACCCGCTGGACTAGTCGGAATCGGCTACGAGCAGTACTTC.

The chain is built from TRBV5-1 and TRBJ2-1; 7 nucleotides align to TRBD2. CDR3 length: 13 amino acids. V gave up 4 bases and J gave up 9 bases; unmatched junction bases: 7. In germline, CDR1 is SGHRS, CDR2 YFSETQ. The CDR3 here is CASSHSGASEQFF. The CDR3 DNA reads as TGCGCCAGCAGCCACAGCGGGGCTTCTGAGCAGTTCTTC. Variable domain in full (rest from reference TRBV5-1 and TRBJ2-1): KAGVTQTPRYLIKTRGQQVTLSCSPISGHRSVSWYQQTPGQGLQFLFEYFSETQRNKGNFPGRFSGRQFSNSRSEMNVSTLELGDSALYLCASSHSGASEQFFGPGTRLTVL.

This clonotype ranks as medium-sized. CDR3 sequence: CASSFTGNGGEAFF. The CDR3 nucleotides read TGTGCCAGCAGCTTTACAGGGAACGGGGGTGAAGCTTTCTTT. V gene TRBV7-2 combines with J gene TRBJ1-1; D is possibly TRBD1 (6 bases). Germline CDR1 reads SGHTA; CDR2 reads FQGNSA. The CDR3 covers 14 residues. V lost 3 bases and J 7 bases, leaving 15 bases between the germline ends.

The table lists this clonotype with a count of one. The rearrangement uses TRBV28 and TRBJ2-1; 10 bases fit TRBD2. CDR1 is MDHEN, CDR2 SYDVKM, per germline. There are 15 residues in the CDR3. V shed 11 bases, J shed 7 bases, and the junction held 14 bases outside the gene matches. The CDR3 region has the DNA TGTGCCCTCAACGGGCCTAGCGGGGGCCTTAATGAGCAGTTCTTC. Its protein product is CALNGPSGGLNEQFF. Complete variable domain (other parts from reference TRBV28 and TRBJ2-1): DVKVTQSSRYLVKRTGEKVFLECVQDMDHENMFWYRQDPGLGLRLIYFSYDVKMKEKGDIPEGYSVSREKKERFSLILESASTNQTSMYLCALNGPSGGLNEQFFGPGTRLTVL.

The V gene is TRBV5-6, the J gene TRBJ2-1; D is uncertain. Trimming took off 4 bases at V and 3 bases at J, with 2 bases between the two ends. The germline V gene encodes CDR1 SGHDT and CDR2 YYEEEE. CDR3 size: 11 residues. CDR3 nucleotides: TGTGCCAGCAGCCACTACAATGAGCAGTTCTTC. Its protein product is CASSHYNEQFF.